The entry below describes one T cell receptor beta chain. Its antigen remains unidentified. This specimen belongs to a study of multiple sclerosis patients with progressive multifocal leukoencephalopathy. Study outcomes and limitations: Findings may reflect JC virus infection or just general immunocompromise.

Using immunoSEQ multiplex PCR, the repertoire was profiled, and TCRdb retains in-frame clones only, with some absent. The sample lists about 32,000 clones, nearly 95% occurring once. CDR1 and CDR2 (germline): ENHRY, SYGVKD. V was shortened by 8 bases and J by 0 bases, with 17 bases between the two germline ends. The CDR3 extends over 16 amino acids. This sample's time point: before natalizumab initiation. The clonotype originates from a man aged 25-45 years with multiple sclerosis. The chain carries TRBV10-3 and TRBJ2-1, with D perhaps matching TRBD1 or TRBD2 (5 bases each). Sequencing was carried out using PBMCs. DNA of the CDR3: TGTGCCATCTCACAGGTAGAGGGAAGCTCCTACAATGAGCAGTTCTTC. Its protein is CAISQVEGSSYNEQFF.